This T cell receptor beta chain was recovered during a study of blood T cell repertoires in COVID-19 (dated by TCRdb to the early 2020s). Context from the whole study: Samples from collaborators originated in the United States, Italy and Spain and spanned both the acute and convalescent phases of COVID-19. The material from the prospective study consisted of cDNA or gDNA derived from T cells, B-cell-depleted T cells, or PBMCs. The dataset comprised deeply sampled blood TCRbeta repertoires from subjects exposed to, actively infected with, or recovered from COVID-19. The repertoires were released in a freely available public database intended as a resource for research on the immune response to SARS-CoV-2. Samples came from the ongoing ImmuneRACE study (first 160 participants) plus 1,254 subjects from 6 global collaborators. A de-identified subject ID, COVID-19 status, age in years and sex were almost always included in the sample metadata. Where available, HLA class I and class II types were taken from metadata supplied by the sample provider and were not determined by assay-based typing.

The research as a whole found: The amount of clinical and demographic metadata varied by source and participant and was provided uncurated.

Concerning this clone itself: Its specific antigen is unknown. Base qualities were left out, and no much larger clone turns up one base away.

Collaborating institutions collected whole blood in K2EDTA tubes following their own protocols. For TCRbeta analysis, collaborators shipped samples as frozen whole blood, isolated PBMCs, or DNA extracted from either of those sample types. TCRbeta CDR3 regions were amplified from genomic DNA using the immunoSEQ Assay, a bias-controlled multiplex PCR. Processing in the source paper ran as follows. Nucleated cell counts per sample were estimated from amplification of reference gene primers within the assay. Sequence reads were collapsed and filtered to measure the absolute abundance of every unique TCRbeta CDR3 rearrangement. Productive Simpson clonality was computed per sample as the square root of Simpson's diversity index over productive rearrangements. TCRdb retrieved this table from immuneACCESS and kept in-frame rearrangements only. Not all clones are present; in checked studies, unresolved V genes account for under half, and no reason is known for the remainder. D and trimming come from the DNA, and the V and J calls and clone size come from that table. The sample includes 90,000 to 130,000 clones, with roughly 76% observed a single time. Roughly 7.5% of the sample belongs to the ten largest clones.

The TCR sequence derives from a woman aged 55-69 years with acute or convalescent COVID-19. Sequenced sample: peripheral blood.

For the CDR3, the sequence is CASSWWGSTVSYGYTF. Read as DNA, the sequence is TGTGCCAGTAGTTGGTGGGGTTCGACAGTCTCCTATGGCTACACCTTC. The rearrangement combines TRBV19 with TRBJ1-2; perhaps TRBD1 is the D gene, with 5 bases matching. CDR3 length: 16 amino acids, cysteine to phenylalanine. Of the read, only the CDR3 DNA is kept; its 48 bases are in frame from base 1. CDR1 and CDR2, looked up from the germline V gene (reference sequence), are LNHDA and SQIVND. Trimming at the junction amounts to 5 bases on V and 4 bases on J, and the germline ends lie 20 bases apart.